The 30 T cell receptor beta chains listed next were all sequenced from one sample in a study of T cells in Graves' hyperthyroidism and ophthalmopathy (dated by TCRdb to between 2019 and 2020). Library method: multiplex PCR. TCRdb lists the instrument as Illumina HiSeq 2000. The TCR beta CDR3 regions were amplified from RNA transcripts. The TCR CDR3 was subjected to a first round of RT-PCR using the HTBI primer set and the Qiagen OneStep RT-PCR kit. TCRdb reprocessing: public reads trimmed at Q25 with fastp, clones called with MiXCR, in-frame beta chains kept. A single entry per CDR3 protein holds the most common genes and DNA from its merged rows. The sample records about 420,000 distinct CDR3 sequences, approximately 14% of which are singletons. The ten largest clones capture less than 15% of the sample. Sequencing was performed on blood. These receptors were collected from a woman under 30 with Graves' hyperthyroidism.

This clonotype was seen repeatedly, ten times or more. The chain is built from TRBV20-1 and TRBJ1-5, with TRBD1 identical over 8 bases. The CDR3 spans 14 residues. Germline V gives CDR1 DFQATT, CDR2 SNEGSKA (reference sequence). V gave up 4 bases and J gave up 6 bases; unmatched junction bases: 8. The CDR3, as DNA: TGCAGTGCTAATGGACAGGGAACGAGTCAGCCCCAGCATTTT. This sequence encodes CSANGQGTSQPQHF.

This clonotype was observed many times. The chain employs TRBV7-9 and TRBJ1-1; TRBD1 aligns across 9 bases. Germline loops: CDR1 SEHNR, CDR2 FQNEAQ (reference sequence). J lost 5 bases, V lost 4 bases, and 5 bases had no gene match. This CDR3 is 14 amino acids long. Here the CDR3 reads CASSSDRGWTEAFF. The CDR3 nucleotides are TGTGCCAGCAGCTCAGACAGGGGGTGGACTGAAGCTTTCTTT.

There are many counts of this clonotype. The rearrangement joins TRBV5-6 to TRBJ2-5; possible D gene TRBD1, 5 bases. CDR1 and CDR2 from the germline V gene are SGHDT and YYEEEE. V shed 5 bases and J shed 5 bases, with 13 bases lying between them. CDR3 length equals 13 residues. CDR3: CASSLTDRETQYF. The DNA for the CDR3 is TGTGCCAGCAGTTTGACAGATCGGGAGACCCAGTACTTC.

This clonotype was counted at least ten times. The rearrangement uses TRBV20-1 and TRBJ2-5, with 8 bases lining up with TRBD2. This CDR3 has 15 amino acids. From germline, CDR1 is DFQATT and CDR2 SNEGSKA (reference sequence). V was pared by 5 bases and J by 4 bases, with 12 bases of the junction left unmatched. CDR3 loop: CSASFRTGGPETQYF. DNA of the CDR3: TGCAGTGCTTCCTTCCGAACGGGGGGGCCAGAGACCCAGTACTTC.

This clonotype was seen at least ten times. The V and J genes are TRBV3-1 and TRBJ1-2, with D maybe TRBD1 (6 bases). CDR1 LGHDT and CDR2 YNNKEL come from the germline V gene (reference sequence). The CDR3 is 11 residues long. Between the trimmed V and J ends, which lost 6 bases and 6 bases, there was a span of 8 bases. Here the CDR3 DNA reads TGTGCCAGCAGGCACAGGGATGGCTACACCTTC. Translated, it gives CASRHRDGYTF.

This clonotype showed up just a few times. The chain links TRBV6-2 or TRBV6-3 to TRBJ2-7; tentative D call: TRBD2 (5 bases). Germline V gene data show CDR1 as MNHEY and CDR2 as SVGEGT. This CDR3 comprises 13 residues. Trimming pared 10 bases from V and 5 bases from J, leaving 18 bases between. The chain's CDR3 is CATEERPGDEQYF. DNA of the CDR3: TGTGCCACGGAAGAACGGCCCGGGGACGAGCAGTACTTC.

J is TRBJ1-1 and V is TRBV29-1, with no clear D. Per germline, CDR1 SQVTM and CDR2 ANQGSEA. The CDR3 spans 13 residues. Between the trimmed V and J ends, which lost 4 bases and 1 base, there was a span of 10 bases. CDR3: CSVGEMENTEAFF. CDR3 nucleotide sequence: TGCAGCGTTGGGGAGATGGAGAACACTGAAGCTTTCTTT.

CDR3 in DNA: TGCAGTGCTACAAGGGGGGCTGATACGCAGTATTTT. Translating it yields CSATRGADTQYF. This sequence joins TRBV20-1 and TRBJ2-3; either TRBD1 or TRBD2 may fit D (6 bases each). Germline V CDR1 and CDR2: DFQATT, SNEGSKA (reference sequence). V was clipped by 4 bases and J by 6 bases, with 11 bases between them. The CDR3 runs 12 residues.

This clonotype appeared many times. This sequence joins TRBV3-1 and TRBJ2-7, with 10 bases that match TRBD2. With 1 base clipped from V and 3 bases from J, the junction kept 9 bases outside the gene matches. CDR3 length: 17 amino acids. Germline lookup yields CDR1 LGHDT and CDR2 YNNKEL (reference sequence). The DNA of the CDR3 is TGTGCCAGCAGCCAAGTCAGGCTAGCGGGAGATCGCTACGAGCAGTACTTC. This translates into CASSQVRLAGDRYEQYF.

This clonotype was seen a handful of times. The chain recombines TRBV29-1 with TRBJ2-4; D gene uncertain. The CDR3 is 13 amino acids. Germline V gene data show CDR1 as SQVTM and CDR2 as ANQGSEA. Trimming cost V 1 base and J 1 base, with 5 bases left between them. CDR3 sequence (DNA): TGCAGCGTTGAAGGGGCGGCCAAAAACATTCAGTACTTC. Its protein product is CSVEGAAKNIQYF.

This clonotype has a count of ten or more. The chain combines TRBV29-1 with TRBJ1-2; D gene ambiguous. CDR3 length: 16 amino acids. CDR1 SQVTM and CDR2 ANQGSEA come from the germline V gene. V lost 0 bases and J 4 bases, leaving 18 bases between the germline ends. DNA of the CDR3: TGCAGCGTTGAAGATTCGGCTCGAGGCAACCTCTATGGCTACACCTTC. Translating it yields CSVEDSARGNLYGYTF.

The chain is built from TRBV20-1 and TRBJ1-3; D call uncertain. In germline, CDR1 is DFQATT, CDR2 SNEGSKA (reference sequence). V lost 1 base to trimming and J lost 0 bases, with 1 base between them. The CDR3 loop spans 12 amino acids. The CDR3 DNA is TGCAGTGCTAGAGTCTCTGGAAACACCATATATTTT. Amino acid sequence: CSARVSGNTIYF.

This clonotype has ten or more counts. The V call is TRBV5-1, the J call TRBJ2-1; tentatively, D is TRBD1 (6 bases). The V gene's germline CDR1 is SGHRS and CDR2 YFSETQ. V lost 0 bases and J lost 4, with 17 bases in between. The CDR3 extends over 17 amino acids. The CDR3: CASSLVGNIQGYNEQFF. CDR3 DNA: TGCGCCAGCAGCTTGGTAGGGAACATACAGGGTTACAATGAGCAGTTCTTC.

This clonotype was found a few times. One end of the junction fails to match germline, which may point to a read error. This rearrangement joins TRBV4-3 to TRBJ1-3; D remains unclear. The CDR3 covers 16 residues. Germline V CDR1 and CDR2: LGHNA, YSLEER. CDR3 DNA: TGCGCCAGCAGCCAAGATCGGCGTCTTTTTGGAGACACCATATATTTT. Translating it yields CASSQDRRLFGDTIYF.

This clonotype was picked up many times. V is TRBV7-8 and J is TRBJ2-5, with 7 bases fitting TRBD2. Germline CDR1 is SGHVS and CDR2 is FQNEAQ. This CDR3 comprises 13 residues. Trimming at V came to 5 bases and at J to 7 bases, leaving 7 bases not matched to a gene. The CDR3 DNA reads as TGTGCCAGCAGCGAGAGGGAGGGAGCGACCCAGTACTTC. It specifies CASSEREGATQYF.

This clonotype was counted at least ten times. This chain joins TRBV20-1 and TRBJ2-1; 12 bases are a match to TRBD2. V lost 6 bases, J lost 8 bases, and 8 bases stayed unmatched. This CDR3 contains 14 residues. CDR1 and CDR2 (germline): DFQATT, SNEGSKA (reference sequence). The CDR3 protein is CSANRLAGVDEQFF. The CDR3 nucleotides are TGCAGTGCCAACCGACTAGCGGGAGTCGATGAGCAGTTCTTC.

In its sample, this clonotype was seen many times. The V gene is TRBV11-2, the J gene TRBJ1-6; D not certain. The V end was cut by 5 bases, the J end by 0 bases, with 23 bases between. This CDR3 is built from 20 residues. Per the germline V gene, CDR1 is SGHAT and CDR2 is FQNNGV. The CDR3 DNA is TGTGCCAGCAGCCCTAATGGGATGGGCTTCCTAAGCTCCTATAATTCACCCCTCCACTTT. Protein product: CASSPNGMGFLSSYNSPLHF. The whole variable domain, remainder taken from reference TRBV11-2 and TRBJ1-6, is EAGVAQSPRYKIIEKRQSVAFWCNPISGHATLYWYQQILGQGPKLLIQFQNNGVVDDSQLPKDRFSAERLKGVDSTLKIQPAKLEDSAVYLCASSPNGMGFLSSYNSPLHFGNGTRLTVT.

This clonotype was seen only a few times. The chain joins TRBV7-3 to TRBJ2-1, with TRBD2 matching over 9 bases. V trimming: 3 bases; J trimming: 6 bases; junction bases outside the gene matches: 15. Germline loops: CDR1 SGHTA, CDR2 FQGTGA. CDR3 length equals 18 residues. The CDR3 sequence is CASSLGGVGSGRGNEQFF. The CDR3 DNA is TGTGCCAGCAGCTTGGGGGGTGTCGGTAGCGGGAGAGGCAATGAGCAGTTCTTC. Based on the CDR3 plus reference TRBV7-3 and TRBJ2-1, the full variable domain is GAGVSQTPSNKVTEKGKYVELRCDPISGHTALYWYRQSLGQGPEFLIYFQGTGAADDSGLPNDRFFAVRPEGSVSTLKIQRTERGDSAVYLCASSLGGVGSGRGNEQFFGPGTRLTVL.

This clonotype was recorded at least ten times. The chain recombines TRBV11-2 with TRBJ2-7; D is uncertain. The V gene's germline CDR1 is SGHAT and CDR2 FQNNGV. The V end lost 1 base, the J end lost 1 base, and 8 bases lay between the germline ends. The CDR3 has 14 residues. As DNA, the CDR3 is TGTGCCAGCAGCTTAGGCGGCCGATCCTACGAGCAGTACTTC. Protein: CASSLGGRSYEQYF.

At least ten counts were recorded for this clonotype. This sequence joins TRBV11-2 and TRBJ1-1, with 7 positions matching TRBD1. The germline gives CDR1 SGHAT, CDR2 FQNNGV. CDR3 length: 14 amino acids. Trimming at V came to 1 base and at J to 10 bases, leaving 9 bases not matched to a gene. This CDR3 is CASSLVGYDRAAFF. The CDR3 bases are TGTGCCAGCAGCTTAGTCGGCTATGACAGGGCAGCTTTCTTT.

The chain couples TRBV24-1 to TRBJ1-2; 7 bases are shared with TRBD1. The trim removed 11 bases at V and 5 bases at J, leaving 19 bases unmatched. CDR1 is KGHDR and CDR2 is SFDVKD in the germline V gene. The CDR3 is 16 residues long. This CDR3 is CASRPVPGTEYYGYTF. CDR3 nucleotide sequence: TGTGCCAGCAGGCCCGTCCCCGGGACAGAGTATTATGGCTACACCTTC.

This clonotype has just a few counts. CDR3 in DNA: TGTGCCAGCAGCCCGCAACGGGGGAACCATGGCTACACCTTC. It translates to CASSPQRGNHGYTF. The V and J genes are TRBV7-2 and TRBJ1-2; a possible D gene is TRBD1 (5 bases). The germline V and J ends were trimmed by 5 bases and 6 bases, with 16 bases remaining between them. The V gene's germline CDR1 is SGHTA and CDR2 FQGNSA. This CDR3 has 14 residues.

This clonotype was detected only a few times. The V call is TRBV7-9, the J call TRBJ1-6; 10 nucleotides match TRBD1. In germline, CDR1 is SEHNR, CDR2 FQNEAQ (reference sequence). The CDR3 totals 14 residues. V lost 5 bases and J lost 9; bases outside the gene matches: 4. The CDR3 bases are TGTGCCAGCAGCAACAGACAGGGGGCTTCACCCCTCCACTTT. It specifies CASSNRQGASPLHF.

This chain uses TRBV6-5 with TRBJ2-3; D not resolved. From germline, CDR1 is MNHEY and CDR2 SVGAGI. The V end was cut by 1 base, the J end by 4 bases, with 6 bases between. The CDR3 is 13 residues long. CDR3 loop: CASSYLGSDTQYF. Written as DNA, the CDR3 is TGTGCCAGCAGTTACTTGGGCTCAGATACGCAGTATTTT.

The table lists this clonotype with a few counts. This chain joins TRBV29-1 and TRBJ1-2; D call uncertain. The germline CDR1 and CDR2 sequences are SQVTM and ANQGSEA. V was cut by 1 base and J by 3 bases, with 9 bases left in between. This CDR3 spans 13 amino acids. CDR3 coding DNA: TGCAGCGTTGAAGCTCGGGATTACTATGGCTACACCTTC. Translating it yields CSVEARDYYGYTF.

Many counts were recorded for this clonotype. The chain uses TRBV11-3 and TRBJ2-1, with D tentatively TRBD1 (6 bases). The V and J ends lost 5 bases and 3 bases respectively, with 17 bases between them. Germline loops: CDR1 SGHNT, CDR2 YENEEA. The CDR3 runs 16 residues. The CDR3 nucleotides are TGTGCCAGCAGCCCAACTCCGGACAGATACTACAATGAGCAGTTCTTC. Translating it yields CASSPTPDRYYNEQFF.

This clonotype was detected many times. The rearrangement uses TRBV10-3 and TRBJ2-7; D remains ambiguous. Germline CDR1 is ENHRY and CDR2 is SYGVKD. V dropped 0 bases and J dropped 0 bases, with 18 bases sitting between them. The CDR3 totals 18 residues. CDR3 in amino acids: CAISESWVVRSSSYEQYF. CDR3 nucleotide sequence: TGTGCCATCAGTGAGTCGTGGGTGGTACGGTCGAGCTCCTACGAGCAGTACTTC.

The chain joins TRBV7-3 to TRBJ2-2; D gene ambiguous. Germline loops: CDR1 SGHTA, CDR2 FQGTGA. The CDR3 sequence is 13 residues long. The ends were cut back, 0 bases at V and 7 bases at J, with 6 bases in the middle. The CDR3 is CASSLTDGGELFF. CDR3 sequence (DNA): TGTGCCAGCAGCTTAACGGACGGCGGGGAGCTGTTTTTT.

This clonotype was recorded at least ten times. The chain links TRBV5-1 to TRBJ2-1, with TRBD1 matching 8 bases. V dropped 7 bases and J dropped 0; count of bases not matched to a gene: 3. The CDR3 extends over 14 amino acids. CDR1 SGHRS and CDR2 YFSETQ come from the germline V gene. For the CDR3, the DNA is TGCGCCAGCGGCGGACAGGGCTCCTACAATGAGCAGTTCTTC. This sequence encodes CASGGQGSYNEQFF. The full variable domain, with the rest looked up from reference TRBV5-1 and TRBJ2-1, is KAGVTQTPRYLIKTRGQQVTLSCSPISGHRSVSWYQQTPGQGLQFLFEYFSETQRNKGNFPGRFSGRQFSNSRSEMNVSTLELGDSALYLCASGGQGSYNEQFFGPGTRLTVL.

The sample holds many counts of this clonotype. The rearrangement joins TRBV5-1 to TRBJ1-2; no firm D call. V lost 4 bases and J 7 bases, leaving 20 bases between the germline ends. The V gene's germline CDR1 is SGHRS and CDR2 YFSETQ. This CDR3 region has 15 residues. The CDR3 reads CASSPDREPSRGYTF. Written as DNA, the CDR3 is TGCGCCAGCAGCCCGGATCGGGAGCCGTCCCGTGGCTACACCTTC.